What follows are 21 T cell receptor beta chains derived from one specimen sequenced in a study of T cell responses to AZD1222 COVID-19 vaccine. Data came from immunoSEQ multiplex PCR; TCRdb stores just in-frame clones and leaves some out. The sample has some 170,000 clones; 70% to 90% are singletons. This sample comprised peripheral blood, obtained on day 0 of AZD1222 vaccination. The receptors come from an adult in good health.

The chain joins TRBV5-1 to TRBJ2-2, with unresolved D. The germline CDR1 and CDR2 sequences are SGHRS and YFSETQ. The CDR3 loop spans 12 amino acids. The V end lost 0 bases, the J end lost 6 bases, and 3 bases lay between the germline ends. In DNA form, the CDR3 reads TGCGCCAGCAGCTTGGTTCCCGGGGAGCTGTTTTTT. Protein sequence: CASSLVPGELFF. Drawing the rest from reference TRBV5-1 and TRBJ2-2, the complete variable domain is KAGVTQTPRYLIKTRGQQVTLSCSPISGHRSVSWYQQTPGQGLQFLFEYFSETQRNKGNFPGRFSGRQFSNSRSEMNVSTLELGDSALYLCASSLVPGELFFGEGSRLTVL.

This rearrangement joins TRBV11-2 to TRBJ2-2; D unresolved. Trimming took 4 bases from V and 10 from J, leaving 10 bases between them. Looked up from germline, CDR1 is SGHAT and CDR2 is FQNNGV. The CDR3 loop spans 12 amino acids. The CDR3 DNA is TGTGCCAGCAGCTGGGCACCGGAGGAGCTGTTTTTT. This translates into CASSWAPEELFF.

This sequence joins TRBV5-1 and TRBJ2-2; TRBD2 matches 10 bases. This CDR3 has 15 residues. Germline-derived CDR1 and CDR2 are SGHRS and YFSETQ. J gave up 3 bases and V 1 base, and 0 bases lay outside the gene matches. CDR3 nucleotide sequence: TGCGCCAGCAGCTTGACTAGCGGGGACACCGGGGAGCTGTTTTTT. Amino acids: CASSLTSGDTGELFF.

This clone was counted a single time. The chain uses TRBV28 and TRBJ1-2, with D maybe TRBD1 (5 bases). CDR3 length equals 11 residues. Trimming removed 10 bases at V and 5 bases at J, with 11 bases between. Germline assignment: CDR1 MDHEN and CDR2 SYDVKM. CDR3 protein: CATGTPYGYTF. CDR3 bases: TGTGCCACCGGGACCCCTTATGGCTACACCTTC.

V and J are TRBV7-9 and TRBJ2-7; unclear D gene. The CDR3 extends over 13 amino acids. Germline V CDR1 and CDR2: SEHNR, FQNEAQ (reference sequence). Trimming removed 3 bases from V and 2 bases from J, with 8 bases in between. The DNA of the CDR3 is TGTGCCAGCAGCTTGGATCAGACCTACGAGCAGTACTTC. Protein product: CASSLDQTYEQYF.

The V and J genes are TRBV7-8 and TRBJ2-2, with D unclear. Germline V gives CDR1 SGHVS, CDR2 FQNEAQ. Trimming cost V 8 bases and J 4 bases, with 11 bases left between them. This CDR3 comprises 13 residues. CDR3 loop: CASCADLTGELFF. The CDR3 DNA sequence: TGTGCCAGCTGTGCCGACCTCACCGGGGAGCTGTTTTTT. Variable domain in full (rest from reference TRBV7-8 and TRBJ2-2): GAGVSQSPRYKVAKRGQDVALRCDPISGHVSLFWYQQALGQGPEFLTYFQNEAQLDKSGLPSDRFFAERPEGSVSTLKIQRTQQEDSAVYLCASCADLTGELFFGEGSRLTVL.

CDR3 in amino acids: CASGRTGAGNTIYF. DNA for the CDR3: TGTGCCAGCGGACGGACAGGGGCTGGAAACACCATATATTTT. This chain joins TRBV6-5 and TRBJ1-3; 9 positions agree with TRBD1. Germline V gene data show CDR1 as MNHEY and CDR2 as SVGAGI. The CDR3 has 14 residues. V lost 8 bases and J lost 2; bases outside the gene matches: 4.

This chain joins TRBV5-4 and TRBJ2-3; D not resolved. CDR3 length: 15 amino acids. The germline V gene encodes CDR1 SGHNT and CDR2 YYREEE (reference sequence). V lost 1 base, J lost 7 bases, and 16 bases lay in between. DNA of the CDR3: TGTGCCAGCAGCTTGTTTATGGTCTCTAGGAATACGCAGTATTTT. It is translated as CASSLFMVSRNTQYF.

The rearrangement links TRBV4-2 to TRBJ2-7; 9 bases map to TRBD2. V lost 4 bases and J lost 0; bases outside the gene matches: 4. Germline CDR1 reads LGHNA; CDR2 reads YNFKEQ. This CDR3 contains 15 residues. CDR3 coding DNA: TGTGCCAGCAGCCCATCTAGCGGGAACTCCTACGAGCAGTACTTC. This codes for CASSPSSGNSYEQYF.

The chain carries TRBV6-5 and TRBJ2-7; D is uncertain. In germline, CDR1 is MNHEY, CDR2 SVGAGI. The CDR3 is 14 amino acids. The germline V and J ends were trimmed by 7 bases and 1 base, with 14 bases remaining between them. Here the CDR3 reads CASTVTSASYEQYF. The CDR3 bases are TGTGCCAGCACCGTTACAAGTGCATCCTACGAGCAGTACTTC.

The rearrangement joins TRBV7-8 to TRBJ2-7; 10 bases are shared with TRBD2. From germline, CDR1 is SGHVS and CDR2 FQNEAQ. The CDR3 is made up of 14 amino acids. The ends lost 8 bases at V and 6 bases at J; junction bases unmatched: 10. In DNA form, the CDR3 reads TGTGCCAGCGGCCAGGCTAGCGGGAGAGGCGAGCAGTACTTC. It translates to CASGQASGRGEQYF.

The genes are TRBV28 and TRBJ1-4; TRBD1 matches at 7 bases. The J segment lost 7 bases and the V segment lost 4 bases, leaving 9 bases of the junction unmatched. Per the germline V gene, CDR1 is MDHEN and CDR2 is SYDVKM. CDR3 length: 15 residues. The CDR3 DNA sequence: TGTGCCAGCAGTTCCAGTTTCGAGGGGGCTGAAAAACTGTTTTTT. This encodes CASSSSFEGAEKLFF.

V usage is TRBV6-4 and J usage is TRBJ2-3; D call uncertain. Germline CDR1 is MRHNA and CDR2 is SNTAGT. This CDR3 spans 15 amino acids. Trimming stripped 5 bases from V and 2 bases from J, with 14 bases between. The CDR3 DNA is TGTGCCAGCAGTCCCGACGGACCTAACACAGATACGCAGTATTTT. It specifies CASSPDGPNTDTQYF.

The chain uses TRBV10-3 and TRBJ2-7; D not resolved. V lost 6 bases to trimming and J lost 2 bases, with 5 bases between them. CDR1 is ENHRY, CDR2 SYGVKD, per germline. This CDR3 region has 11 residues. The CDR3 DNA reads TGTGCCATCAGCTCCGCCTACGAGCAGTACTTC. It codes for CAISSAYEQYF.

V is TRBV10-2 and J is TRBJ1-1; D remains unclear. CDR1 is WSHSY, CDR2 SAAADI, per germline. Trimming shortened V by 4 bases and J by 2 bases, and 11 bases separated the two germline ends. The CDR3 has 14 residues. CDR3 amino acids: CASSGTPLNTEAFF. CDR3 nucleotide sequence: TGCGCCAGCAGTGGGACCCCGTTAAACACTGAAGCTTTCTTT.

This sequence joins TRBV5-5 and TRBJ1-5; 8 positions match TRBD1. The CDR3 covers 17 residues. Trimming at V came to 0 bases and at J to 0 bases, leaving 5 bases not matched to a gene. Per germline, CDR1 SGHKS and CDR2 YYEKEE (reference sequence). CDR3 in DNA: TGTGCCAGCAGCTTGGGGGGGACAGGCGGTAGCAATCAGCCCCAGCATTTT. It specifies CASSLGGTGGSNQPQHF.

V usage is TRBV6-5 and J usage is TRBJ2-1, with a weak D call TRBD2 (6 bases). CDR1 and CDR2 from the germline V gene are MNHEY and SVGAGI. CDR3 size: 15 residues. V lost 0 bases to trimming and J lost 6 bases, with 12 bases between them. The chain's CDR3 is CASSYSETRSNEQFF. CDR3 sequence (DNA): TGTGCCAGCAGTTACTCCGAGACTAGATCCAATGAGCAGTTCTTC.

This chain links TRBV5-1 with TRBJ2-1, with D perhaps TRBD1 or TRBD2 (5 bases each). Per germline, CDR1 SGHRS and CDR2 YFSETQ. V gave up 6 bases and J gave up 5 bases, with 15 bases separating them. This CDR3 comprises 14 residues. CDR3 nucleotides: TGCGCCAGCACCCGGGACGGGGAAAACAATGAGCAGTTCTTC. Its translation: CASTRDGENNEQFF.

The rearrangement links TRBV6-6 to TRBJ2-7; no definite D call. The CDR3 is made up of 13 amino acids. The germline CDR1 and CDR2 sequences are MNHNY and SVGAGI (reference sequence). V lost 2 bases, J lost 3 bases, and 8 bases lay in between. Here the CDR3 DNA reads TGTGCCAGCAGTTACGGGCAAAGCTACGAGCAGTACTTC. It is translated as CASSYGQSYEQYF.

The chain links TRBV19 to TRBJ2-3; tentatively, D is TRBD2 (6 bases). Germline CDR1 is LNHDA and CDR2 is SQIVND (reference sequence). Deletions cut 0 bases from V and 0 bases from J, with 13 bases between. The CDR3 totals 17 residues. CDR3 loop: CASSIDRISGSTDTQYF. CDR3 coding DNA: TGTGCCAGTAGTATAGATCGTATTAGCGGTAGCACAGATACGCAGTATTTT.

The gene calls are TRBV5-4 and TRBJ2-5; 12 bases match TRBD2. Trimming cost V 0 bases and J 4 bases; bases outside gene matches: 7. CDR3 length equals 17 residues. CDR1 SGHNT and CDR2 YYREEE come from the germline V gene (reference sequence). The CDR3 nucleotides read TGTGCCAGCAGCTTGGCCGCTAGCGGGGGGGCCGGAGAGACCCAGTACTTC. Protein sequence: CASSLAASGGAGETQYF.